This TCR beta chain was profiled in a study of Ad26.COV2.S vaccination and SARS-CoV-2 variants. At the level of the study: Sample donor was a member of the COV1001 Ad26.COV2.S trial arm. The authors gave Ad26.COV2.S intramuscularly, either once or twice 56 days apart. Whole-study results and caveats: Analyses that measured TCR breadth and depth may have underestimated total T cell responses.

Noted treatment: 15 to 20 received Ad26.COV2.S at low or high dose, single or two shots; 5 received placebo; per-sample allocation not given. Samples came from day 63 after the first vaccine or placebo injection. Spike of the Wuhan-strain SARS-CoV-2 was expressed by an Ad26 vector, which formed the vaccine. Assay used: immunoSEQ multiplex PCR; TCRdb lists only in-frame clones, some missing. The sample consists of about 440,000 clones, roughly nine tenths of them appearing once. To note about this clone: What it recognizes is unknown.

Germline V gives CDR1 MDHEN, CDR2 SYDVKM. The CDR3 extends over 13 amino acids. The V end was cut by 7 bases, the J end by 6 bases, with 15 bases between. The clonotype was recovered from a person between 18 and 65 years old who received the Ad26.COV2.S COVID-19 vaccine or a placebo. Sequencing used peripheral blood, obtained in a trial of Ad26.COV2.S vaccine versus placebo. The genes are TRBV28 and TRBJ1-2, with a possible D match to TRBD1 (5 bases). The CDR3 DNA follows: TGTGCCAGCACCCTGGGGGGGGGTAATGGCTACACCTTC. It specifies CASTLGGGNGYTF.